These 27 T cell receptor beta chains share one sample of origin, sequenced in a study of beta chain features in type 1 diabetes. Points from the study as a whole: Type 1 diabetes patients had moderately but significantly shorter TCRB CDR3s in all four CD4+ subsets.

The antigens of these receptors remain unknown. Sequenced material consisted of expressed TCRB transcripts (all of the isolated RNA was reverse transcribed). The data were produced by immunoSEQ multiplex PCR, yet TCRdb's version contains in-frame clones alone and is incomplete. The data contain about 120,000 clones, about a sixth of them singletons. The sample comprised central memory CD4+ T cells from blood. All receptors derive from a man aged 30 to 45 with type 1 diabetes.

The rearrangement links TRBV30 to TRBJ1-3; 7 nucleotides line up with TRBD1. V was clipped by 1 base and J by 3 bases; unmatched bases: 6. CDR1 and CDR2 (germline): GTSNPN, SVGIG (reference sequence). The CDR3 is 15 residues long. CDR3 sequence: CAWSAGQFFGNTIYF. CDR3 sequence (DNA): TGTGCCTGGAGTGCGGGACAGTTTTTTGGAAACACCATATATTTT.

This clone turned up a few times. The J gene is TRBJ2-3, the V gene TRBV6-5; 11 bases map to TRBD2. V lost 8 bases and J lost 6; bases outside the gene matches: 7. The germline V gene encodes CDR1 MNHEY and CDR2 SVGAGI. The CDR3 runs to 14 residues. The CDR3 spells CASLLAGGQDTQYF. DNA for the CDR3: TGTGCCAGCCTTCTAGCGGGGGGCCAGGATACGCAGTATTTT.

V gene TRBV20-1 combines with J gene TRBJ2-7; D unresolved. From germline, CDR1 is DFQATT and CDR2 SNEGSKA (reference sequence). The CDR3 extends over 11 amino acids. The CDR3 protein is CRATSPREQYF. The DNA of the CDR3 is TGCAGGGCGACTTCGCCCCGGGAGCAGTACTTC.

This clone was counted ten times or more. The CDR3, as DNA: TGCGCCAGCAGCCAAGAAAGGGGTGTAGGAGGGGCCACCGGCTATTCACCCCTCCACTTT. Amino acid sequence: CASSQERGVGGATGYSPLHF. The chain is built from TRBV4-3 and TRBJ1-6, with a possible D match to TRBD1 (5 bases). Per germline, CDR1 LGHNA and CDR2 YSLEER. The V gene lost 0 bases and the J gene lost 8 bases, with 26 bases spanning the gap. This CDR3 comprises 20 residues.

In its sample, this clone was seen a few times. The chain is built from TRBV6-1 and TRBJ1-2; D gene uncertain. The germline gives CDR1 MNHNS, CDR2 SASEGT. CDR3 length: 13 amino acids. Trimming cost V 4 bases and J 4 bases, with 10 bases left between them. Written as DNA, the CDR3 is TGTGCCAGCAGTGTGGCTGAGTCCTATGGCTACACCTTC. Protein sequence: CASSVAESYGYTF.

The rearrangement links TRBV30 to TRBJ2-7; D is perhaps TRBD1 (5 bases). The CDR3 is 11 amino acids. Germline V gene data show CDR1 as GTSNPN and CDR2 as SVGIG (reference sequence). The ends were cut back, 0 bases at V and 6 bases at J, with 6 bases in the middle. The CDR3 is CAWSVGAEQYF. The DNA of the CDR3 is TGTGCCTGGAGTGTAGGGGCCGAGCAGTACTTC. The entire variable domain, with the rest obtained from reference TRBV30 and TRBJ2-7, is as follows: SQTIHQWPATLVQPVGSPLSLECTVEGTSNPNLYWYRQAAGRGLQLLFYSVGIGQISSEVPQNLSASRPQDRQFILSSKKLLLSDSGFYLCAWSVGAEQYFGPGTRLTVT.

This clone was seen a handful of times. The chain has TRBV29-1 and TRBJ1-2; D is unresolved. Germline V lookup: CDR1 SQVTM, CDR2 ANQGSEA. V gave up 0 bases and J gave up 4 bases, with 12 bases separating them. The CDR3 length is 14 residues. The CDR3, as DNA: TGCAGCGTTGAAGATCGAGCAAAAGGCTATGGCTACACCTTC. Its translation: CSVEDRAKGYGYTF.

This clone was detected a few times. The chain uses TRBV4-2 and TRBJ1-5; TRBD1 matches 9 bases. The CDR3 runs to 16 residues. The germline gives CDR1 LGHNA, CDR2 YNFKEQ. V lost 4 bases, J lost 0 bases, and 4 bases stayed unmatched. CDR3 in DNA: TGTGCCAGCAGCCCCCGGACAGGGGATAGCAATCAGCCCCAGCATTTT. Translation gives CASSPRTGDSNQPQHF.

A remark on this clone: The same CDR3 arises from other DNA sequences in this sample as well. The chain has TRBV28 and TRBJ1-5, with a weak D call TRBD1 (5 bases). Looked up from germline, CDR1 is MDHEN and CDR2 is SYDVKM. This CDR3 spans 13 amino acids. V gave up 6 bases and J gave up 0 bases, with 6 bases separating them. CDR3 sequence reads: CASRGGSNQPQHF. For the CDR3, the DNA is TGTGCCAGCAGGGGGGGTAGCAATCAGCCCCAGCATTTT.

This clone turned up a few times. CDR3 in DNA: TGTGCCAGCAGCCCCGGACAGCCGGCAGATACGCAGTATTTT. Encoded protein: CASSPGQPADTQYF. The J gene is TRBJ2-3, the V gene TRBV5-8, with D possibly matching TRBD1 (6 bases). From germline, CDR1 is SGHTS and CDR2 YDEGEE. V was cut by 4 bases and J by 4 bases, with 13 bases left in between. This CDR3 has 14 residues.

The chain has TRBV5-4 and TRBJ2-5; 11 positions match TRBD1. The CDR3 is 15 amino acids. Germline loops: CDR1 SGHNT, CDR2 YYREEE (reference sequence). V trimming: 5 bases; J trimming: 5 bases; junction bases outside the gene matches: 8. The CDR3 loop is CASRSGTGGRETQYF. CDR3 in DNA: TGTGCCAGCAGATCCGGGACAGGGGGTCGGGAGACCCAGTACTTC.

This clone appeared many times. The V call is TRBV29-1, the J call TRBJ2-1, with 11 bases identical to TRBD1. Losses at the gene ends were 6 bases for V and 6 bases for J; bases not matched to a gene: 4. This CDR3 comprises 13 residues. CDR1 SQVTM and CDR2 ANQGSEA come from the germline V gene. CDR3 coding DNA: TGCAGCGTCTCCGGGACAGGGGGCAATGAGCAGTTCTTC. It is translated as CSVSGTGGNEQFF.

Here the CDR3 DNA reads TGTGCCAGCAGTGCCACTAGCGGGGGTTTGGATACGCAGTATTTT. Its protein is CASSATSGGLDTQYF. The V gene is TRBV28, the J gene TRBJ2-3; 11 bases line up with TRBD2. This CDR3 has 15 amino acids. Germline V CDR1 and CDR2: MDHEN, SYDVKM. V lost 5 bases, J lost 6 bases, and 7 bases stayed unmatched.

The chain joins TRBV7-2 to TRBJ2-3; D is ambiguous. The CDR3 runs to 11 residues. The V end lost 5 bases, the J end lost 5 bases, and 5 bases lay between the germline ends. CDR1 and CDR2 (germline): SGHTA, FQGNSA. CDR3 coding DNA: TGTGCCAGCAGCGTGGGAGATACGCAGTATTTT. It codes for CASSVGDTQYF. Using reference TRBV7-2 and TRBJ2-3 for the parts outside the CDR3, the full variable domain is GAGVSQSPSNKVTEKGKDVELRCDPISGHTALYWYRQSLGQGLEFLIYFQGNSAPDKSGLPSDRFSAERTGGSVSTLTIQRTQQEDSAVYLCASSVGDTQYFGPGTRLTVL.

The CDR3 bases are TGTGCCAGCGTCCCCCCGGGGACCTACGGTTCACCCCTCCACTTT. Translated, it gives CASVPPGTYGSPLHF. The rearrangement uses TRBV7-9 and TRBJ1-6; D is possibly TRBD1 (5 bases). V gave up 8 bases and J gave up 9 bases, with 20 bases separating them. There are 15 residues in the CDR3. Germline CDR1 and CDR2: SEHNR and FQNEAQ (reference sequence).

In this sample, this clone turned up many times. This chain connects TRBV7-2 to TRBJ1-5, with a weak D call TRBD1 (5 bases). Between the trimmed V and J ends, which lost 1 base and 2 bases, there was a span of 9 bases. Per germline, CDR1 SGHTA and CDR2 FQGNSA. This CDR3 is built from 15 residues. The CDR3 sequence is CASSLGQYGNQPQHF. In DNA, the CDR3 is TGTGCCAGCAGCTTAGGACAGTACGGCAATCAGCCCCAGCATTTT.

The rearrangement uses TRBV28 and TRBJ2-5; 8 bases match TRBD2. The length of the CDR3 is 15 residues. Looked up from germline, CDR1 is MDHEN and CDR2 is SYDVKM. Trimming took 3 bases from V and 5 from J; bases not matched to a gene: 8. CDR3 region: CASSLAGGAQETQYF. The CDR3 nucleotides are TGTGCCAGCAGTTTGGCGGGGGGAGCCCAGGAGACCCAGTACTTC.

The chain employs TRBV7-9 and TRBJ2-3; TRBD1 matches 7 bases. The trim removed 5 bases at V and 1 base at J, leaving 6 bases unmatched. Germline V gives CDR1 SEHNR, CDR2 FQNEAQ (reference sequence). This CDR3 spans 15 amino acids. The CDR3 region is CASSLNRGGTDTQYF. The DNA of the CDR3 is TGTGCCAGCAGCCTGAACAGGGGAGGCACAGATACGCAGTATTTT.

This clone has a handful of counts. The chain carries TRBV11-3 and TRBJ2-3; no firm D call. The V end was cut by 5 bases, the J end by 1 base, with 7 bases between. This CDR3 region has 13 residues. From germline, CDR1 is SGHNT and CDR2 YENEEA. The DNA of the CDR3 is TGTGCCAGCAGCCCCGACGGCACAGATACGCAGTATTTT. Its translation: CASSPDGTDTQYF.

This clone was seen more than once but under ten times. The chain employs TRBV4-3 and TRBJ2-1, with TRBD2 matching over 14 bases. Unmatched junction bases numbered 14, after V lost 4 bases and J lost 9 bases. The germline gives CDR1 LGHNA, CDR2 YSLEER. The CDR3 is 18 residues long. The CDR3 reads CASSRVSAGLAGDGEQFF. The CDR3 nucleotides read TGCGCCAGCAGCCGGGTATCGGCGGGACTAGCGGGGGACGGTGAGCAGTTCTTC.

This clone was observed at least ten times. The chain employs TRBV25-1 and TRBJ2-4, with D perhaps TRBD1 or TRBD2 (5 bases each). The germline V and J ends were trimmed by 4 bases and 6 bases, with 10 bases remaining between them. The length of the CDR3 is 13 residues. The V gene's germline CDR1 is MGHDK and CDR2 SYGVNS. The CDR3, as DNA: TGTGCCAGCAGTGCGACGGGGACAAACATTCAGTACTTC. It codes for CASSATGTNIQYF.

V and J are TRBV4-1 and TRBJ2-7; D is ambiguous. CDR1 and CDR2 (germline): MGHRA, YSYEKL. Trimming took 2 bases from V and 2 from J, leaving 19 bases between them. The CDR3 is 17 residues long. DNA for the CDR3: TGCGCCAGCAGCCAAAATTCCTTGGGCCTGCAAACCTACGAGCAGTACTTC. Its protein product is CASSQNSLGLQTYEQYF.

The gene calls are TRBV4-3 and TRBJ1-2; unclear D gene. Germline CDR1 is LGHNA and CDR2 is YSLEER. The CDR3 loop spans 13 amino acids. V lost 3 bases to trimming and J lost 7 bases, with 12 bases between them. The CDR3 nucleotides read TGCGCCAGCAGCCATTCGGACGCCTCTGGCTACACCTTC. Its protein is CASSHSDASGYTF.

V gene TRBV9 combines with J gene TRBJ1-3; D uncertain. Trimming took off 1 base at V and 3 bases at J, with 2 bases between the two ends. The germline gives CDR1 SGDLS, CDR2 YYNGEE. The CDR3 loop spans 12 amino acids. CDR3 sequence: CASSVNGNTIYF. The CDR3 DNA is TGTGCCAGCAGCGTAAATGGAAACACCATATATTTT.

This rearrangement joins TRBV25-1 to TRBJ2-7; D may correspond to TRBD1 or TRBD2 (5 bases each). Germline V CDR1 and CDR2: MGHDK, SYGVNS. This CDR3 has 13 amino acids. The ends were cut back, 7 bases at V and 3 bases at J, with 13 bases in the middle. The CDR3 sequence: CASNPGTSYEQYF. CDR3 nucleotide sequence: TGTGCCAGCAATCCTGGGACGAGCTACGAGCAGTACTTC.

The table lists this clone with many counts. The chain has TRBV29-1 and TRBJ2-5, with D perhaps matching TRBD1 or TRBD2 (5 bases each). The V end was cut by 7 bases, the J end by 2 bases, with 11 bases between. The germline CDR1 and CDR2 sequences are SQVTM and ANQGSEA. CDR3 length: 12 residues. This CDR3 reads CSAAWGQETQYF. CDR3 coding DNA: TGCAGCGCGGCCTGGGGGCAAGAGACCCAGTACTTC. Filled out from reference TRBV29-1 and TRBJ2-5, the complete variable domain reads SAVISQKPSRDICQRGTSLTIQCQVDSQVTMMFWYRQQPGQSLTLIATANQGSEATYESGFVIDKFPISRPNLTFSTLTVSNMSPEDSSIYLCSAAWGQETQYFGPGTRLLVL.

V and J are TRBV7-2 and TRBJ1-3, with 9 nucleotides matching TRBD1. Germline values: CDR1 SGHTA, CDR2 FQGNSA. The CDR3 has 15 residues. Trimming at V came to 6 bases and at J to 4 bases, leaving 7 bases not matched to a gene. The CDR3 is CASREQGAGGNTIYF. CDR3 bases: TGTGCCAGCAGGGAACAGGGGGCGGGCGGAAACACCATATATTTT.